A single sample is the source of the 13 T cell receptor beta chains below, sequenced in a study of blood T cell repertoires in COVID-19. TCRdb's copy holds only in-frame clones and misses some; the assay was immunoSEQ multiplex PCR. Of approximately 110,000 clones in the sample, roughly 80% are singletons; the top ten hold about 1.4%. The sequenced sample was peripheral blood. These receptors all come from a man aged 50-59 years with acute or convalescent COVID-19.

The chain has TRBV4-1 and TRBJ2-3; D call uncertain. This CDR3 has 15 residues. From germline, CDR1 is MGHRA and CDR2 YSYEKL. The V end lost 6 bases, the J end lost 0 bases, and 13 bases lay between the germline ends. The CDR3 DNA sequence: TGCGCCAGCAGATTCACACCGATTAGCACAGATACGCAGTATTTT. Its protein product is CASRFTPISTDTQYF.

This clone occurred once. The same CDR3 can be traced to other DNA sequences in this sample. The genes are TRBV9 and TRBJ1-5, with TRBD1 identical over 7 bases. The CDR3 runs to 14 residues. The V gene's germline CDR1 is SGDLS and CDR2 YYNGEE. After removal of 3 bases from V and 2 bases from J, the junction contained 2 bases not matched to a gene. The CDR3 region is CASSAGQGNQPQHF. For the CDR3, the DNA is TGTGCCAGCAGCGCAGGACAGGGCAATCAGCCCCAGCATTTT. The full variable domain, rest sourced from reference TRBV9 and TRBJ1-5, is DSGVTQTPKHLITATGQRVTLRCSPRSGDLSVYWYQQSLDQGLQFLIQYYNGEERAKGNILERFSAQQFPDLHSELNLSSLELGDSALYFCASSAGQGNQPQHFGDGTRLSIL.

The table lists this clone with a few counts. This chain connects TRBV19 to TRBJ1-3; TRBD1 aligns across 9 bases. The germline V gene has CDR1 LNHDA and CDR2 SQIVND (reference sequence). Trimming removed 6 bases from V and 5 bases from J; junction bases left unmatched: 14. The CDR3 totals 17 residues. This chain's CDR3 is CASSSARDRVIRNTIYF. As DNA, the CDR3 is TGTGCCAGTAGCTCGGCCCGGGACAGGGTAATACGAAACACCATATATTTT. The variable domain in full, completed from reference TRBV19 and TRBJ1-3, reads DGGITQSPKYLFRKEGQNVTLSCEQNLNHDAMYWYRQDPGQGLRLIYYSQIVNDFQKGDIAEGYSVSREKKESFPLTVTSAQKNPTAFYLCASSSARDRVIRNTIYFGEGSWLTVV.

This sequence joins TRBV4-2 and TRBJ1-3; maybe TRBD1 (5 bases). From germline, CDR1 is LGHNA and CDR2 YNFKEQ. The CDR3 has 15 amino acids. V lost 0 bases and J lost 8, with 14 bases in between. CDR3 nucleotide sequence: TGTGCCAGCAGCCAAGAAAAGCTTACGGGGGACACCATATATTTT. Protein sequence: CASSQEKLTGDTIYF.

This clone was observed a handful of times. The chain combines TRBV10-3 with TRBJ2-5; TRBD2 aligns across 8 bases. Germline V gives CDR1 ENHRY, CDR2 SYGVKD. The CDR3 contains 14 residues. Germline trimming cut 9 bases from V and 0 bases from J; bases unmatched to any gene: 6. CDR3 protein: CAIAQTSDQETQYF. CDR3 bases: TGTGCCATAGCGCAGACTAGCGACCAAGAGACCCAGTACTTC.

Only a few counts were recorded for this clone. The genes are TRBV7-9 and TRBJ1-6, with D uncertain. Between the trimmed V and J ends, which lost 1 base and 7 bases, there was a span of 2 bases. Germline assignment: CDR1 SEHNR and CDR2 FQNEAQ (reference sequence). This CDR3 comprises 12 residues. In DNA, the CDR3 is TGTGCCAGCAGCTTAGTAAATTCACCCCTCCACTTT. Translating gives CASSLVNSPLHF.

This sequence joins TRBV15 and TRBJ1-2; TRBD1 might be the D (5 bases). The germline CDR1 and CDR2 sequences are LNHNV and YYDKDF (reference sequence). CDR3 size: 13 residues. Deletions cut 2 bases from V and 8 bases from J, with 12 bases between. In DNA, the CDR3 is TGTGCCACCAGCAGACAGGGCCGTGGGGGCTACACCTTC. It yields the protein CATSRQGRGGYTF.

V and J are TRBV7-3 and TRBJ2-5; 11 bases are a match to TRBD2. The CDR3 has 15 amino acids. With 3 bases clipped from V and 3 bases from J, the junction kept 3 bases outside the gene matches. Germline V gene sequence: CDR1 SGHTA, CDR2 FQGTGA. The CDR3, as DNA: TGTGCCAGCAGCTTCGGGACTAGCGGAAAAGAGACCCAGTACTTC. It codes for CASSFGTSGKETQYF.

In its sample, this clone was seen once. The genes are TRBV14 and TRBJ2-5, with 15 nucleotides matching TRBD2. Germline V CDR1 and CDR2: SGHDN, FVKESK. Germline trimming cut 3 bases from V and 4 bases from J; bases unmatched to any gene: 18. CDR3 length: 21 amino acids. This chain's CDR3 is CASSHRSGLAGGHPRGETQYF. CDR3 in DNA: TGTGCCAGCAGCCACAGGTCGGGACTAGCGGGGGGCCACCCACGGGGAGAGACCCAGTACTTC.

V and J are TRBV28 and TRBJ1-4; TRBD1 matches at 7 bases. The CDR3 runs 15 residues. Unmatched junction bases numbered 12, after V lost 10 bases and J lost 4 bases. Germline loops: CDR1 MDHEN, CDR2 SYDVKM. The CDR3 nucleotides read TGTGCCACCTCTCCAGAGGGGGCGAGTAATGAAAAACTGTTTTTT. Its translation is CATSPEGASNEKLFF.

The chain couples TRBV20-1 to TRBJ2-7, with D tentatively TRBD1 (6 bases). V lost 3 bases and J lost 0, with 15 bases in between. Germline assignment: CDR1 DFQATT and CDR2 SNEGSKA (reference sequence). The CDR3 has 15 residues. The CDR3 region is CSASDAQGLSYEQYF. In DNA form, the CDR3 reads TGCAGTGCTAGTGATGCACAGGGCCTCTCCTACGAGCAGTACTTC.

This chain uses TRBV2 with TRBJ1-3; 10 nucleotides agree with TRBD1. Unmatched junction bases numbered 5, after V lost 4 bases and J lost 2 bases. The CDR3 runs 16 residues. Germline V gene sequence: CDR1 SNHLY, CDR2 FYNNEI. This CDR3 is CASSATGQGPGNTIYF. For the CDR3, the DNA is TGTGCCAGCAGTGCGACGGGACAGGGGCCTGGAAACACCATATATTTT. Full variable domain (remainder filled in from reference TRBV2 and TRBJ1-3): EPEVTQTPSHQVTQMGQEVILRCVPISNHLYFYWYRQILGQKVEFLVSFYNNEISEKSEIFDDQFSVERPDGSNFTLKIRSTKLEDSAMYFCASSATGQGPGNTIYFGEGSWLTVV.

This clone was counted between two and nine times. The V and J genes are TRBV19 and TRBJ1-1; D is uncertain. CDR1 is LNHDA, CDR2 SQIVND, per germline (reference sequence). The CDR3 totals 15 residues. Trimming cost V 9 bases and J 0 bases, with 17 bases left between them. This chain's CDR3 is CASLDGRVMNTEAFF. The DNA of the CDR3 is TGTGCCAGCCTGGACGGGAGGGTTATGAACACTGAAGCTTTCTTT.